The 31 T cell receptor beta chains below come from one sample, sequenced in a study of long-term antiretroviral therapy in people with HIV. immunoSEQ v3.0 was run at survey level. Sequencing was performed with immunoSEQ multiplex PCR; in TCRdb, only in-frame clones are kept and a portion is missing. The repertoire has about 17,000 clones, 81% of them found once; the top ten carry under 9.5%. The sequenced sample was unsorted PBMCs, obtained 0.3 years before starting antiretroviral therapy. These receptors originate from a man aged 45-65 years with HIV.

The chain has TRBV5-1 and TRBJ2-3; weak D call: TRBD1 (6 bases). The CDR3 loop spans 16 amino acids. With 0 bases removed from V and 3 bases from J, the gap between germline ends came to 14 bases. Per the germline V gene, CDR1 is SGHRS and CDR2 is YFSETQ. The CDR3 loop is CASSLVRGIGTDTQYF. In nucleotides, the CDR3 is TGCGCCAGCAGCTTGGTAAGGGGGATTGGGACAGATACGCAGTATTTT.

The DNA for the CDR3 is TGTGCCTGGAGTCGTCCCGGGACAGGGAACACTGAAGCTTTCTTT. Residues: CAWSRPGTGNTEAFF. The chain has TRBV30 and TRBJ1-1; 8 bases are a match to TRBD1. Germline CDR1 and CDR2: GTSNPN and SVGIG (reference sequence). This CDR3 has 15 residues. V gave up 2 bases and J gave up 1 base; unmatched junction bases: 6.

V is TRBV30 and J is TRBJ1-2; the D gene is possibly TRBD1 (5 bases). The V end was cut by 2 bases, the J end by 6 bases, with 13 bases between. This CDR3 has 13 residues. From germline, CDR1 is GTSNPN and CDR2 SVGIG (reference sequence). CDR3 DNA sequence: TGTGCCTGGAGTACGGGACTGCGAGATGGCTACACCTTC. Translation: CAWSTGLRDGYTF.

V usage is TRBV18 and J usage is TRBJ1-1; D unclear. Trimming removed 6 bases from V and 1 base from J, with 15 bases in between. The CDR3 sequence is 15 residues long. Germline CDR1 reads KGHSH; CDR2 reads LQKENI. CDR3 bases: TGTGCCAGCTCCCCGCCGGTCGGCGAGAACACTGAAGCTTTCTTT. Protein product: CASSPPVGENTEAFF.

This chain joins TRBV10-3 and TRBJ1-5, with D unresolved. This CDR3 comprises 12 residues. Germline CDR1 and CDR2: ENHRY and SYGVKD. Trimming pared 5 bases from V and 3 bases from J, leaving 5 bases between. The CDR3 protein is CAISPINQPQHF. The CDR3 DNA is TGTGCCATCAGTCCGATCAATCAGCCCCAGCATTTT.

The V gene is TRBV4-3, the J gene TRBJ1-4; D remains unclear. Germline V CDR1 and CDR2: LGHNA, YSLEER. Trimming removed 0 bases at V and 0 bases at J, with 8 bases between. This CDR3 contains 16 residues. The CDR3 bases are TGCGCCAGCAGCCAAGAGTTAGCCGCAACTAATGAAAAACTGTTTTTT. It translates to CASSQELAATNEKLFF.

The chain links TRBV27 to TRBJ2-1, with 13 bases identical to TRBD2. Germline loops: CDR1 MNHEY, CDR2 SMNVEV (reference sequence). The CDR3 contains 17 residues. The V segment lost 5 bases and the J segment 9 bases; nucleotides outside the gene matches: 13. The CDR3, as DNA: TGTGCCAGCAGTGGGTCCGGGACTAGCGGGGTCGGGCGTGAGCAGTTCTTC. Its protein is CASSGSGTSGVGREQFF.

The genes are TRBV15 and TRBJ2-7; D is unresolved. The CDR3 length is 16 residues. CDR1 LNHNV and CDR2 YYDKDF come from the germline V gene (reference sequence). Deletions cut 3 bases from V and 1 base from J, with 16 bases between. The DNA of the CDR3 is TGTGCCACCAGCAGGGCCGGGTCGGCCTTATCCTACGAGCAGTACTTC. It yields the protein CATSRAGSALSYEQYF.

The gene calls are TRBV27 and TRBJ1-5; 8 positions agree with TRBD1. The V segment lost 6 bases and the J segment 3 bases; nucleotides outside the gene matches: 13. CDR1 is MNHEY and CDR2 is SMNVEV in the germline V gene (reference sequence). The CDR3 is 17 amino acids. CDR3: CASSYLTDRGPNQPQHF. Here the CDR3 DNA reads TGTGCCAGCAGCTACCTGACCGACAGGGGACCCAATCAGCCCCAGCATTTT.

The chain uses TRBV7-2 and TRBJ2-3; D not certain. Trimming stripped 2 bases from V and 4 bases from J, with 7 bases between. Germline CDR1 and CDR2: SGHTA and FQGNSA. CDR3 size: 13 residues. The CDR3: CASSLIVSDTQYF. The CDR3 DNA follows: TGTGCCAGCAGCTTAATTGTTTCAGATACGCAGTATTTT. The full variable domain, completed using reference TRBV7-2 and TRBJ2-3, is GAGVSQSPSNKVTEKGKDVELRCDPISGHTALYWYRQSLGQGLEFLIYFQGNSAPDKSGLPSDRFSAERTGGSVSTLTIQRTQQEDSAVYLCASSLIVSDTQYFGPGTRLTVL.

J is TRBJ2-5 and V is TRBV5-1; D ambiguous. Germline V gene sequence: CDR1 SGHRS, CDR2 YFSETQ. Trimming left V 2 bases short and J 2 bases short, with 7 bases between. This CDR3 has 13 amino acids. The CDR3 DNA reads TGCGCCAGCAGCTTACATCGTCAAGAGACCCAGTACTTC. Protein sequence: CASSLHRQETQYF.

V is TRBV5-4 and J is TRBJ2-4, with 11 bases lining up with TRBD2. The CDR3 totals 15 residues. CDR1 and CDR2 from the germline V gene are SGHNT and YYREEE (reference sequence). V lost 1 base to trimming and J lost 7 bases; unmatched junction nucleotides: 4. CDR3 in amino acids: CASSLRSSGRNIQYF. The CDR3, as DNA: TGTGCCAGCAGCTTGCGGTCTAGCGGGAGGAACATTCAGTACTTC.

V gene TRBV4-3 combines with J gene TRBJ1-2, with D possibly matching TRBD1 (6 bases). Trimming pared 5 bases from V and 6 bases from J, leaving 13 bases between. The CDR3 spans 13 residues. Germline CDR1 and CDR2: LGHNA and YSLEER. As DNA, the CDR3 is TGCGCCAGCAGCATTGCAGGGGCTCATGGCTACACCTTC. Translating gives CASSIAGAHGYTF.

The chain is built from TRBV9 and TRBJ2-2, with no clear D. Deletions cut 0 bases from V and 2 bases from J, with 8 bases between. Looked up from germline, CDR1 is SGDLS and CDR2 is YYNGEE. The CDR3 spans 15 residues. CDR3 DNA: TGTGCCAGCAGCGTAGTCGATGTTAACACCGGGGAGCTGTTTTTT. Translated: CASSVVDVNTGELFF.

The rearrangement links TRBV30 to TRBJ2-3, with TRBD1 identical over 9 bases. Germline loops: CDR1 GTSNPN, CDR2 SVGIG (reference sequence). The CDR3 is 14 amino acids. V shed 5 bases, J shed 4 bases, and the junction held 7 bases outside the gene matches. CDR3 coding DNA: TGTGCCTGGGCGGACAGGGGAGCCCCAGATACGCAGTATTTT. Translating gives CAWADRGAPDTQYF.

This clone was observed a few times. The rearrangement links TRBV9 to TRBJ2-5; D may be TRBD1 or TRBD2 (6 bases each). The germline CDR1 and CDR2 sequences are SGDLS and YYNGEE. There are 15 residues in the CDR3. Trimming shortened V by 2 bases and J by 5 bases, and 16 bases separated the two germline ends. CDR3 sequence (DNA): TGTGCCAGCAGCGTGGGAGAGGGGGGCGGGGAGACCCAGTACTTC. Translation gives CASSVGEGGGETQYF.

The chain has TRBV9 and TRBJ2-1; TRBD2 matches at 12 bases. The V gene's germline CDR1 is SGDLS and CDR2 YYNGEE. With V trimmed by 4 bases and J by 1 base, 6 bases remained unmatched. This CDR3 spans 17 amino acids. The chain's CDR3 is CASSTTSGGPSYNEQFF. The CDR3 DNA is TGTGCCAGCAGCACCACTAGCGGGGGGCCTTCCTACAATGAGCAGTTCTTC.

The rearrangement joins TRBV2 to TRBJ2-7; 10 nucleotides match TRBD2. Trimming at V came to 5 bases and at J to 2 bases, leaving 6 bases not matched to a gene. CDR1 SNHLY and CDR2 FYNNEI come from the germline V gene. This CDR3 has 15 residues. The CDR3 nucleotides read TGTGCCAGCAGTATAGCGGGAGGTCTAACCTACGAGCAGTACTTC. Amino acids: CASSIAGGLTYEQYF. Combining the CDR3 with reference TRBV2 and TRBJ2-7 gives the whole variable domain EPEVTQTPSHQVTQMGQEVILRCVPISNHLYFYWYRQILGQKVEFLVSFYNNEISEKSEIFDDQFSVERPDGSNFTLKIRSTKLEDSAMYFCASSIAGGLTYEQYFGPGTRLTVT.

The rearrangement joins TRBV4-1 to TRBJ1-1; weak D call: TRBD1 (6 bases). The CDR3 is made up of 17 amino acids. V was trimmed by 1 base and J by 5 bases, leaving 20 bases between them. Germline V lookup: CDR1 MGHRA, CDR2 YSYEKL. CDR3 nucleotides: TGCGCCAGCAGCCAAGGGGGGGACGGGGGCCTGGGGACTGAAGCTTTCTTT. Its translation is CASSQGGDGGLGTEAFF.

This clone was recorded once. CDR3 amino acids: CASSFNPSVDTQYF. As DNA, the CDR3 is TGTGCCAGCAGCTTCAATCCCTCTGTGGATACGCAGTATTTT. V and J are TRBV11-3 and TRBJ2-3; no clear D gene. Deletions cut 3 bases from V and 6 bases from J, with 13 bases between. The germline V gene has CDR1 SGHNT and CDR2 YENEEA. The CDR3 is made up of 14 amino acids.

The CDR3 is CSARTASDTGELFF. The CDR3 DNA reads as TGCAGCGCCCGGACAGCGTCGGACACCGGGGAGCTGTTTTTT. The chain combines TRBV29-1 with TRBJ2-2; tentative D call: TRBD1 (6 bases). V shed 7 bases and J shed 3 bases, with 15 bases lying between them. Germline CDR1 is SQVTM and CDR2 is ANQGSEA. CDR3 length: 14 residues.

The chain joins TRBV9 to TRBJ1-1, with D possibly matching TRBD1 (5 bases). CDR3 length: 14 residues. Germline V lookup: CDR1 SGDLS, CDR2 YYNGEE. Trimming removed 0 bases at V and 5 bases at J, with 11 bases between. The CDR3 region is CASSVVGRDTEAFF. In nucleotides, the CDR3 is TGTGCCAGCAGCGTAGTGGGGCGAGATACTGAAGCTTTCTTT.

The chain links TRBV28 to TRBJ1-1; 7 bases are shared with TRBD1. Trimming at V came to 2 bases and at J to 1 base, leaving 4 bases not matched to a gene. CDR3 length: 15 amino acids. The germline V gene has CDR1 MDHEN and CDR2 SYDVKM. CDR3 nucleotides: TGTGCCAGCAGTTTAGTCGGGACAGCGAACACTGAAGCTTTCTTT. Amino acid sequence: CASSLVGTANTEAFF.

The CDR3 DNA reads TGTGCCTGGGGGGAGTCACACACTGAAGCTTTCTTT. This encodes CAWGESHTEAFF. The rearrangement uses TRBV30 and TRBJ1-1, with no clear D. The CDR3 is 12 amino acids. V was cut by 5 bases and J by 3 bases, with 10 bases left in between. Germline V CDR1 and CDR2: GTSNPN, SVGIG (reference sequence).

This rearrangement joins TRBV6-6 to TRBJ1-2, with TRBD1 identical over 7 bases. Per germline, CDR1 MNHNY and CDR2 SVGAGI (reference sequence). The J segment lost 4 bases and the V segment lost 6 bases, leaving 11 bases of the junction unmatched. This CDR3 comprises 15 residues. The CDR3 is CASSPSSGQLYGYTF. CDR3 in DNA: TGTGCCAGCAGCCCCTCTTCGGGACAGCTCTATGGCTACACCTTC.

The chain has TRBV28 and TRBJ1-5, with D maybe TRBD1 (5 bases). Germline CDR1 MDHEN, CDR2 SYDVKM. Deletions cut 4 bases from V and 1 base from J, with 11 bases between. CDR3 size: 15 residues. The CDR3 spells CASSSGFRSNQPQHF. The DNA of the CDR3 is TGTGCCAGCAGTTCAGGGTTCAGGAGCAATCAGCCCCAGCATTTT.

This chain uses TRBV13 with TRBJ1-1, with 9 bases matching TRBD1. CDR1 is PRHDT, CDR2 FYEKMQ, per germline (reference sequence). The ends lost 6 bases at V and 11 bases at J; junction bases unmatched: 10. There are 13 residues in the CDR3. CDR3 amino acids: CASSLLQGASAFF. In nucleotides, the CDR3 is TGTGCCAGCAGTCTCTTACAGGGGGCGTCGGCTTTCTTT.

J is TRBJ1-1 and V is TRBV6-1; the D is unclear. Germline lookup yields CDR1 MNHNS and CDR2 SASEGT. The V and J ends lost 4 bases and 3 bases respectively, with 15 bases between them. The CDR3 has 15 residues. CDR3 bases: TGTGCCAGCAGTGCCTCGGGGTGGGGAGACACTGAAGCTTTCTTT. Residues: CASSASGWGDTEAFF.

The chain recombines TRBV23-1 with TRBJ2-7, with 7 bases lining up with TRBD1. TRBV23-1 is designated an ORF whose function remains uncertain. The CDR3 runs 14 residues. Trimming at V came to 4 bases and at J to 1 base, leaving 4 bases not matched to a gene. In nucleotides, the CDR3 is TGCGCCAGCAGTCCGGACAGGAGTTCCTACGAGCAGTACTTC. This sequence encodes CASSPDRSSYEQYF.

The J gene is TRBJ2-3, the V gene TRBV27; D may be TRBD1 (6 bases). Germline V CDR1 and CDR2: MNHEY, SMNVEV (reference sequence). CDR3 length equals 16 residues. V lost 6 bases, J lost 3 bases, and 19 bases lay in between. Here the CDR3 DNA reads TGTGCCAGCAGGAGGAAGGGCAGGGGAATTACAGATACGCAGTATTTT. Encoded protein: CASRRKGRGITDTQYF.

The CDR3 sequence: CASSTDRAGANVLTF. In nucleotides, the CDR3 is TGTGCCAGCAGCACCGACAGGGCCGGGGCCAACGTCCTGACTTTC. The V and J genes are TRBV7-2 and TRBJ2-6, with 7 positions matching TRBD1. Trimming took 5 bases from V and 4 from J; bases not matched to a gene: 5. Germline loops: CDR1 SGHTA, CDR2 FQGNSA. The CDR3 sequence is 15 residues long.